Following are 24 T cell receptor beta chains from one sample sequenced in a study of T and B cells in COVID-19 patients. From blood, about 250-500 ng of genomic DNA served as TRB template. Multiplex PCR with BIOMED2 TRB-A/B primer pools amplified TRB rearrangements. TCRdb recomputed calls from the multiplex PCR reads with MiXCR, one row per CDR3 protein. The table records thousands of distinct CDR3 sequences, over 20% of them present only once. The sample taken for sequencing was blood. The receptors derive from a human donor with active COVID-19.

V gene TRBV5-1 combines with J gene TRBJ2-2, with D hard to call. V was shortened by 1 base and J by 4 bases, with 14 bases between the two germline ends. The CDR3 loop spans 16 amino acids. Germline lookup yields CDR1 SGHRS and CDR2 YFSETQ. CDR3 DNA sequence: TGCGCCAGCAGCTTGACTCGCCCCGTAGCCACCGGGGAGCTGTTTTTT. This translates into CASSLTRPVATGELFF.

The chain combines TRBV6-2 or TRBV6-3 with TRBJ2-1, with D perhaps assigned TRBD1 or TRBD2 (5 bases each). The germline gives CDR1 MNHEY, CDR2 SVGEGT. V was clipped by 2 bases and J by 10 bases, with 18 bases between them. The CDR3 sequence is 15 residues long. CDR3 sequence: CASSYLVRGFMEQFF. In DNA, the CDR3 is TGTGCCAGCAGTTACCTCGTCCGGGGCTTTATGGAGCAGTTCTTC.

The chain links TRBV5-6 to TRBJ2-7; tentative D call: TRBD2 (6 bases). The CDR3 length is 17 residues. Per the germline V gene, CDR1 is SGHDT and CDR2 is YYEEEE. V was clipped by 0 bases and J by 3 bases, with 19 bases between them. CDR3 in amino acids: CASSLARGNANFYEQYF. The CDR3 DNA reads TGTGCCAGCAGCTTGGCCCGGGGGAACGCCAACTTCTACGAGCAGTACTTC. Drawing the rest from reference TRBV5-6 and TRBJ2-7, the complete variable domain is DAGVTQSPTHLIKTRGQQVTLRCSPKSGHDTVSWYQQALGQGPQFIFQYYEEEERQRGNFPDRFSGHQFPNYSSELNVNALLLGDSALYLCASSLARGNANFYEQYFGPGTRLTVT.

The sample holds a few counts of this clonotype. The V gene is TRBV5-6, the J gene TRBJ1-5, with D unresolved. Trimming shortened V by 1 base and J by 7 bases, and 15 bases separated the two germline ends. CDR3 size: 15 residues. CDR1 is SGHDT, CDR2 YYEEEE, per germline. The CDR3 loop is CASSLNPAGGQPQHF. Here the CDR3 DNA reads TGTGCCAGCAGCTTGAATCCCGCGGGAGGCCAGCCCCAGCATTTT.

The genes are TRBV6-4 and TRBJ2-1; the match to TRBD2 covers 12 bases. J was trimmed by 4 bases and V by 2 bases; bases with no gene match: 0. This CDR3 spans 15 amino acids. Germline V CDR1 and CDR2: MRHNA, SNTAGT. The CDR3: CASSDLAGGYNEQFF. CDR3 DNA: TGTGCCAGCAGTGACCTAGCGGGAGGGTACAATGAGCAGTTCTTC.

Only a few counts were recorded for this clonotype. The chain carries TRBV10-3 and TRBJ2-5; no clear D gene. The CDR3 extends over 13 amino acids. Germline CDR1 and CDR2: ENHRY and SYGVKD. Trimming took 4 bases from V and 1 from J, leaving 7 bases between them. CDR3 sequence (DNA): TGTGCCATCAGTGCGAACAGCCAAGAGACCCAGTACTTC. Its translation: CAISANSQETQYF.

The V call is TRBV6-1, the J call TRBJ2-2, with TRBD2 matching 14 bases. The CDR3 totals 15 residues. CDR1 is MNHNS and CDR2 is SASEGT in the germline V gene. The V gene end was trimmed by 10 bases and the J gene end by 3 bases; junction bases not matched to a gene: 4. The CDR3, as DNA: TGTGCCACCATGGGACTAGCGGGAGACACCGGGGAGCTGTTTTTT. It yields the protein CATMGLAGDTGELFF.

This clonotype is medium-sized. The chain combines TRBV19 with TRBJ1-1; 7 positions agree with TRBD1. The CDR3 runs 15 residues. CDR1 and CDR2 (germline): LNHDA, SQIVND (reference sequence). The V and J ends lost 7 bases and 1 base, in that order; junction bases with no gene match: 9. The CDR3 DNA sequence: TGTGCCAGTACTCGACAGGGAATTACGAACACTGAAGCTTTCTTT. Its protein product is CASTRQGITNTEAFF.

This clonotype is labeled medium-sized (0.01 to 0.1%). This chain uses TRBV6-5 with TRBJ2-2, with TRBD1 matching over 7 bases. CDR1 and CDR2 from the germline V gene are MNHEY and SVGAGI. The length of the CDR3 is 13 residues. Losses at the gene ends were 2 bases for V and 6 bases for J; bases not matched to a gene: 0. CDR3 DNA: TGTGCCAGCAGTTACACAGGGGCCGGGGAGCTGTTTTTT. This gives the protein CASSYTGAGELFF.

This rearrangement joins TRBV5-1 to TRBJ2-4; possibly TRBD1 for D (6 bases). The germline V gene encodes CDR1 SGHRS and CDR2 YFSETQ. The CDR3 length is 13 residues. V lost 0 bases and J lost 7, with 8 bases in between. The CDR3 sequence: CASSLDRANIQYF. The CDR3 DNA follows: TGCGCCAGCAGCTTGGACAGGGCGAACATTCAGTACTTC.

The chain carries TRBV6-5 and TRBJ2-5; 9 positions agree with TRBD1. The germline V gene has CDR1 MNHEY and CDR2 SVGAGI. This CDR3 is 17 amino acids long. Trimming took 10 bases from V and 5 from J; bases not matched to a gene: 20. The CDR3 protein is CATSSGEVGQGWETQYF. In DNA form, the CDR3 reads TGTGCCACCAGCAGCGGAGAAGTGGGACAGGGTTGGGAGACCCAGTACTTC.

The chain uses TRBV5-4 and TRBJ2-5, with D unresolved. This CDR3 has 11 amino acids. Trimming removed 2 bases from V and 5 bases from J, with 4 bases in between. In germline, CDR1 is SGHNT, CDR2 YYREEE (reference sequence). The CDR3 is CASSLSETQYF. CDR3 nucleotides: TGTGCCAGCAGCTTATCGGAGACCCAGTACTTC.

V usage is TRBV5-5 and J usage is TRBJ1-4; D unresolved. The V end was cut by 4 bases, the J end by 0 bases, with 10 bases between. This CDR3 has 15 residues. From germline, CDR1 is SGHKS and CDR2 YYEKEE (reference sequence). The CDR3 sequence: CASSTIGTTNEKLFF. The CDR3 DNA sequence: TGTGCCAGCAGCACCATCGGTACAACTAATGAAAAACTGTTTTTT.

This clonotype is medium-sized. The chain carries TRBV6-2 or TRBV6-3 and TRBJ2-2, with 12 bases lining up with TRBD2. Trimming cost V 5 bases and J 5 bases; bases outside gene matches: 9. Germline CDR1 reads MNHEY; CDR2 reads SVGEGT. This CDR3 is built from 17 residues. As DNA, the CDR3 is TGTGCCAGCAGTCAAAGGACTAGCGGGGTAGAAACCGGGGAGCTGTTTTTT. This gives the protein CASSQRTSGVETGELFF.

The chain has TRBV5-6 and TRBJ1-5, with D possibly matching TRBD1 (6 bases). Trimming left V 2 bases short and J 5 bases short, with 17 bases between. The CDR3 sequence is 16 residues long. Looked up from germline, CDR1 is SGHDT and CDR2 is YYEEEE. This chain's CDR3 is CASSFGAGEMYQPQHF. In nucleotides, the CDR3 is TGTGCCAGCAGCTTCGGTGCAGGGGAAATGTATCAGCCCCAGCATTTT. Based on the CDR3 plus reference TRBV5-6 and TRBJ1-5, the full variable domain is DAGVTQSPTHLIKTRGQQVTLRCSPKSGHDTVSWYQQALGQGPQFIFQYYEEEERQRGNFPDRFSGHQFPNYSSELNVNALLLGDSALYLCASSFGAGEMYQPQHFGDGTRLSIL.

The chain links TRBV12-3 or TRBV12-4 to TRBJ1-5; possibly TRBD1 for D (5 bases). Trimming stripped 6 bases from V and 5 bases from J, with 11 bases between. This CDR3 comprises 13 residues. CDR3 sequence: CASSPGGDQPQHF. The CDR3 bases are TGTGCCAGCAGCCCGGGGGGGGATCAGCCCCAGCATTTT.

This clonotype appeared a single time. The chain has TRBV12-3 or TRBV12-4 and TRBJ2-2; D remains unclear. The CDR3 contains 13 residues. The V and J ends lost 6 bases and 5 bases respectively, with 10 bases between them. The CDR3 loop is CASSLGKTGELFF. In DNA, the CDR3 is TGTGCCAGCAGCCTTGGGAAGACCGGGGAGCTGTTTTTT.

The rearrangement uses TRBV20-1 and TRBJ2-1; 9 nucleotides agree with TRBD2. This CDR3 is 16 amino acids long. Looked up from germline, CDR1 is DFQATT and CDR2 is SNEGSKA (reference sequence). V was clipped by 0 bases and J by 4 bases; unmatched bases: 7. In DNA, the CDR3 is TGCAGTGCTAGAGATCAAGGACTAGCGTCTTACAATGAGCAGTTCTTC. It codes for CSARDQGLASYNEQFF.

The chain employs TRBV5-4 and TRBJ2-7, with 11 bases lining up with TRBD1. The CDR3 contains 13 residues. Germline V gene sequence: CDR1 SGHNT, CDR2 YYREEE (reference sequence). Unmatched junction bases numbered 6, after V lost 8 bases and J lost 5 bases. As DNA, the CDR3 is TGTGCCAGTGCTAGGGACAGGGGGAACGAGCAGTACTTC. It yields the protein CASARDRGNEQYF.

This clonotype is medium-sized by share. This rearrangement joins TRBV27 to TRBJ2-2; D uncertain. CDR1 is MNHEY, CDR2 SMNVEV, per germline (reference sequence). This CDR3 has 12 amino acids. Trimming shortened V by 5 bases and J by 2 bases, and 3 bases separated the two germline ends. This CDR3 is CASSINTGELFF. The CDR3 DNA reads as TGTGCCAGCAGTATAAACACCGGGGAGCTGTTTTTT.

The rearrangement joins TRBV24-1 to TRBJ2-3, with D perhaps matching TRBD1 or TRBD2 (5 bases each). Between the trimmed V and J ends, which lost 3 bases and 0 bases, there was a span of 9 bases. This CDR3 comprises 15 residues. Germline assignment: CDR1 KGHDR and CDR2 SFDVKD. The CDR3 nucleotides read TGTGCCACCAGTGATGGGGGACCTAGCACAGATACGCAGTATTTT. It is translated as CATSDGGPSTDTQYF.

By sample share, this clonotype is medium-sized. The V gene is TRBV27, the J gene TRBJ2-1; 9 positions agree with TRBD2. Germline V gene data show CDR1 as MNHEY and CDR2 as SMNVEV (reference sequence). This CDR3 is 14 amino acids long. V dropped 11 bases and J dropped 2; count of bases not matched to a gene: 7. The CDR3 nucleotides read TGTGCCTCCAGTGGCGGGGGGGCCTACAATGAGCAGTTCTTC. Translation: CASSGGGAYNEQFF.

The CDR3 region is CASRSTPAGLADTQYF. CDR3 in DNA: TGTGCCAGCAGATCTACACCGGCAGGGTTGGCAGATACGCAGTATTTT. V usage is TRBV7-2 and J usage is TRBJ2-3; D perhaps matches TRBD1 (5 bases). The CDR3 covers 16 residues. Looked up from germline, CDR1 is SGHTA and CDR2 is FQGNSA. Trimming shortened V by 6 bases and J by 4 bases, and 20 bases separated the two germline ends.

To note about this clonotype: With a much larger clone just one base away, this may be a read error. The chain carries TRBV7-9 and TRBJ1-6; unclear D gene. Germline V gene sequence: CDR1 SEHNR, CDR2 FQNEAQ (reference sequence). The CDR3 length is 13 residues. This CDR3 reads CASSHRPDSHLHF. The CDR3 DNA follows: TGTGCCAGCAGTCACCGTCCTGATTCACACCTCCACTTT.